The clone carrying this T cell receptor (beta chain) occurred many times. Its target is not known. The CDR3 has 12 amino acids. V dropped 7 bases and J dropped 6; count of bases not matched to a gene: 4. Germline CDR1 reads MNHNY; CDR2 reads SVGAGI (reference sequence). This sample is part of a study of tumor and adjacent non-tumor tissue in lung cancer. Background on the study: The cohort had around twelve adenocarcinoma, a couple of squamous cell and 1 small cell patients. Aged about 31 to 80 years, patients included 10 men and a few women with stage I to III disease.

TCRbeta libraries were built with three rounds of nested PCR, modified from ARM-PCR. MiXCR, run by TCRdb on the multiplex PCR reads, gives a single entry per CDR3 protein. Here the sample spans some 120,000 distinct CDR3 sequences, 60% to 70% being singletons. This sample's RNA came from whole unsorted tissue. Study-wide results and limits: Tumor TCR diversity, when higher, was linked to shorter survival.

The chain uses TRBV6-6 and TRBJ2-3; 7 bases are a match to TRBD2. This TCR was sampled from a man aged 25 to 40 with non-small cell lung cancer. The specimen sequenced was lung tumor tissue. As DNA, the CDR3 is TGTGCCAGCACTCCCGGGGGGGATACGCAGTATTTT. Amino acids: CASTPGGDTQYF.